This T cell receptor beta chain was identified during a study of shared clonotypes between healthy human individuals. Regarding the study as a whole: The represented genetic and exposure-history diversity was limited by the small number of donors.

The test was conducted at deep level. The authors ran unsorted PBMC replicate PCRs on 250 to 350 ng DNA, about 31,000 T cell genomes. Ten immunoSEQ deep assay plates were used to sequence the DNA of unsorted PBMCs. Assay: immunoSEQ multiplex PCR; the TCRdb copy retains only in-frame clones and omits some. This table holds around 440,000 clones, roughly four fifths found once. Comment on this clone: Its antigen is undetermined.

Between the trimmed V and J ends, which lost 0 bases and 3 bases, there was a span of 7 bases. Germline loops: CDR1 SGDLS, CDR2 YYNGEE. The CDR3 runs to 13 residues. This clonotype was obtained from a woman in her thirties or forties in good health. Some clones in this sample may be carry-over from other donors' samples. The chain links TRBV9 to TRBJ2-7; no reliable D call. The sequencing sample was made of PBMCs. The CDR3 sequence: CASSVGSRYEQYF. The CDR3 nucleotides are TGTGCCAGCAGCGTAGGCAGCCGCTACGAGCAGTACTTC.